This paragraph reports one T cell receptor (beta chain). From 5'RACE with constant-segment primers came TCR alpha and TCR beta cDNA libraries that carried sample barcodes and UMIs. TCRdb reprocessed the 5' RACE reads via MiXCR and lists one record per CDR3 protein. The sample lists roughly 190,000 distinct CDR3 sequences, 15% to 20% occurring once. The sample comes from a study of T-cell memory formation after mild COVID-19. The overall study: Largely donor-specific sequence clusters came from a couple of donors.

The CDR3 length is 15 residues. CDR1 is KGHDR and CDR2 is SFDVKD in the germline V gene. The V end was cut by 4 bases, the J end by 3 bases, with 14 bases between. The clonotype comes from an adult woman who had mild COVID-19 (a few samples of this study predate the infection). Cell type and time point are not known. The sample was PBMCs or a T cell subset sorted from them (not recorded which). This sequence joins TRBV24-1 and TRBJ1-2; a possible D gene is TRBD1 (5 bases). DNA of the CDR3: TGTGCCACCAGTGACCCCAGACGGGACCACTATGGCTACACCTTC. This gives the protein CATSDPRRDHYGYTF.